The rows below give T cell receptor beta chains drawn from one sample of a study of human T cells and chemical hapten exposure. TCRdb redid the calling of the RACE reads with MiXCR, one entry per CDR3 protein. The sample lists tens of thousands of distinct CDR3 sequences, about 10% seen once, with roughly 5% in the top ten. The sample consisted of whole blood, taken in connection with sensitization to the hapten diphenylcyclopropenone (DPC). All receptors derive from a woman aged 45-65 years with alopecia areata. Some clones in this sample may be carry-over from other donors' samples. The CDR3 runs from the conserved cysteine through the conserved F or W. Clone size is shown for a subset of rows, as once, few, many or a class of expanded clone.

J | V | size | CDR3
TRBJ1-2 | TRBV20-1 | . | CGARGQVDSTF
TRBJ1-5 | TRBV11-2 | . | CASSRQGSEPQHF
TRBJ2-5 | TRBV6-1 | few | CASTEAPGGQGGDQETQYF
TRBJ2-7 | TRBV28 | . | CASSLHWGLADTYEQYF
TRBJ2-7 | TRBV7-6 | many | CASSKDSYEQYF
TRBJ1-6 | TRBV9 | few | CASSVDLQINSPLHF
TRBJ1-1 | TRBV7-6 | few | CASSLVGQGARGTEAFF
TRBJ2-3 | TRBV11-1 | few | CASSSWDRATDTQYF
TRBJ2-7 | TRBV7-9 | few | CASSLVLGRNSYEQYF
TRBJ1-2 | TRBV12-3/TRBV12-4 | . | CASRRSRLWGLNYGYTF
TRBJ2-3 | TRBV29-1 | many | CSSRGGSTDTQYF
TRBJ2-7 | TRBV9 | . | CASSVETGSSYEQYF
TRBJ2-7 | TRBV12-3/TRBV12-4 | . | CASSLWDNGEQYF
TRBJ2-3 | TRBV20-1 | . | CSAQSPSTDTQYF
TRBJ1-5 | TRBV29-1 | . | CSVGGGRNQPQHF
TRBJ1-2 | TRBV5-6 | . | CASSRGTAIDGYTF
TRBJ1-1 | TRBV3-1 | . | CASSQEIQGATEAFF
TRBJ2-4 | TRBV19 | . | CASSLTRSPLQYF
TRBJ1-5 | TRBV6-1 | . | CASSPPVWGPNQPQHF
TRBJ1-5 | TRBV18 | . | CASSPPSAKGQPQHF
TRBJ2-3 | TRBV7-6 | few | CASSFTAGGPPDTQYF
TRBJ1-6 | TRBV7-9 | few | CASSLGQGLSPLHF
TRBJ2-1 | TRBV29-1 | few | CSVGTSVDNEQFF
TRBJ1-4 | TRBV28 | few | CASSSGGGNEKLFF
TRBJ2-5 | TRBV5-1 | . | CASSLVPGQQETQYF
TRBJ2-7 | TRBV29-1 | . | CSAESGLSYEQYF
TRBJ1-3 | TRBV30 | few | CAWNRGTGNTIYF
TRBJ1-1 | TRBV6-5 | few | CASSYSAGMNTEAFF
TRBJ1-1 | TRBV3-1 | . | CASSPTGTGGAFF
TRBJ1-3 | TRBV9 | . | CASSAYRARDTGNTIYF
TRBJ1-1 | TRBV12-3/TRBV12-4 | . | CASTLDRNTEAFF
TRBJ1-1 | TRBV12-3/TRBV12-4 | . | CASSFSRPTEAFF
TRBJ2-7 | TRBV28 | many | CASSDVSGTIYEQYF
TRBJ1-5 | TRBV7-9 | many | CASSLGMDQPQHF
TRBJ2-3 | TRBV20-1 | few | CSATMGGATQYF
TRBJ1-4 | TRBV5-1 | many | CASSPQQGGSNEKLFF
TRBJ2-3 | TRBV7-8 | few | CASRSGAARSDTQYF
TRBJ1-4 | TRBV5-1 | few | CASSWGAGATNEKLFF
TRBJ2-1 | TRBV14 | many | CASSPRDRGRNEQFF
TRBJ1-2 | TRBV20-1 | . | CSARIATNYGYTF
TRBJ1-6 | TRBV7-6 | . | CASSPGQGNYNSPLHF